The 15 T cell receptor beta chains below were found in one sample sequenced in a study of regulatory T cells in long-lasting Graves disease. To make TCR beta libraries, researchers used iRepertoire HTBI primers and Arm-PCR of CDR3 regions. TCRdb re-called the multiplex PCR reads through MiXCR, storing one row per CDR3 protein. The sample shows more than 650,000 distinct CDR3 sequences, about 30% of them seen only once. Specified time point: persistent/refractory GD, antithyroid drugs over 5 years with positive TRAb. Extracted PBMC RNA gave rise to the TCR library. The input for sequencing was peripheral blood mononuclear cells (PBMCs), taken when the disease was refractory, from a patient treated with antithyroid drugs. The receptors shown here come from a female donor with Graves disease.

This clonotype was picked up a small number of times. This chain links TRBV29-1 with TRBJ2-7, with D possibly being TRBD1 (6 bases). The V and J ends lost 7 bases and 6 bases respectively, with 19 bases between them. There are 13 residues in the CDR3. CDR1 and CDR2 from the germline V gene are SQVTM and ANQGSEA. In nucleotides, the CDR3 is TGCAGCGGGGCGTACGGGACATCCATCGAGCAGTACTTC. It codes for CSGAYGTSIEQYF.

The table lists this clonotype with a few counts. The CDR3 is CSVEEQGSPTYEQYF. DNA for the CDR3: TGCAGCGTTGAAGAACAGGGGTCACCCACCTACGAGCAGTACTTC. The chain links TRBV29-1 to TRBJ2-7; TRBD1 matches at 7 bases. Trimming at V came to 0 bases and at J to 2 bases, leaving 7 bases not matched to a gene. CDR1 is SQVTM and CDR2 is ANQGSEA in the germline V gene. The CDR3 is 15 amino acids.

This clonotype was observed a few times. This chain's CDR3 is CSVHRASATEAFF. The DNA for the CDR3 is TGCAGCGTGCACAGGGCCTCGGCCACTGAAGCTTTCTTT. This chain links TRBV29-1 with TRBJ1-1, with D possibly TRBD1 on 6 matching bases. The CDR3 extends over 13 amino acids. CDR1 SQVTM and CDR2 ANQGSEA come from the germline V gene. The V and J ends lost 6 bases and 4 bases respectively, with 15 bases between them.

The J gene is TRBJ2-3, the V gene TRBV6-4; 9 positions agree with TRBD1. With V trimmed by 3 bases and J by 4 bases, 2 bases remained unmatched. Germline values: CDR1 MRHNA, CDR2 SNTAGT. The CDR3 is 14 amino acids. CDR3 bases: TGTGCCAGCAGTGAAAGACAGGGGGCAGATACGCAGTATTTT. It yields the protein CASSERQGADTQYF.

V usage is TRBV9 and J usage is TRBJ2-7; possible D gene TRBD2, 5 bases. CDR1 and CDR2 from the germline V gene are SGDLS and YYNGEE. The CDR3 is 15 amino acids. Deletions cut 0 bases from V and 2 bases from J, with 12 bases between. CDR3 nucleotide sequence: TGTGCCAGCAGCGTAGGTGGGAGCGGAACCTACGAGCAGTACTTC. As protein: CASSVGGSGTYEQYF.

A few counts support this clonotype. The rearrangement links TRBV5-4 to TRBJ1-2; perhaps TRBD1 as D (5 bases). The germline V gene encodes CDR1 SGHNT and CDR2 YYREEE (reference sequence). There are 14 residues in the CDR3. Trimming left V 6 bases short and J 2 bases short, with 14 bases between. CDR3 in amino acids: CASNPSGGNYGYTF. CDR3 DNA sequence: TGTGCCAGCAACCCCTCTGGGGGGAACTATGGCTACACCTTC.

V usage is TRBV3-1 and J usage is TRBJ1-1; D might be TRBD1 (6 bases). The V gene lost 2 bases and the J gene lost 7 bases, with 11 bases spanning the gap. This CDR3 has 13 residues. Germline CDR1 LGHDT, CDR2 YNNKEL (reference sequence). The CDR3 reads CASSQYGTSEAFF. CDR3 nucleotides: TGTGCCAGCAGCCAATATGGGACAAGTGAAGCTTTCTTT.

The chain combines TRBV20-1 with TRBJ1-2; D perhaps matches TRBD1 (5 bases). Trimming cost V 3 bases and J 4 bases, with 12 bases left between them. The germline V gene has CDR1 DFQATT and CDR2 SNEGSKA (reference sequence). This CDR3 spans 13 amino acids. As DNA, the CDR3 is TGCAGTGCTAGGGATGTCGGGGCCTATGGCTACACCTTC. Protein sequence: CSARDVGAYGYTF.

This clonotype appeared a few times. In DNA, the CDR3 is TGTGCCAGCGGTGGACTAACGAAAATCAATGAGCAGTTCTTC. Translation: CASGGLTKINEQFF. The gene calls are TRBV27 and TRBJ2-1; D might be TRBD2 (6 bases). V lost 8 bases and J 6 bases, leaving 17 bases between the germline ends. Per germline, CDR1 MNHEY and CDR2 SMNVEV (reference sequence). This CDR3 spans 14 amino acids.

This clonotype has only a few counts. The rearrangement uses TRBV20-1 and TRBJ1-2; D gene uncertain. The CDR3 extends over 15 amino acids. The V gene lost 0 bases and the J gene lost 0 bases, with 11 bases spanning the gap. The germline CDR1 and CDR2 sequences are DFQATT and SNEGSKA (reference sequence). CDR3 protein: CSARDDNRPNYGYTF. In DNA form, the CDR3 reads TGCAGTGCTAGAGATGATAACAGACCTAACTATGGCTACACCTTC.

In its sample, this clonotype was seen many times. The V and J genes are TRBV28 and TRBJ1-3, with D possibly matching TRBD1 (6 bases). V lost 5 bases and J 0 bases, leaving 14 bases between the germline ends. The CDR3 runs 16 residues. Germline lookup yields CDR1 MDHEN and CDR2 SYDVKM. For the CDR3, the DNA is TGTGCCAGCAGTGAACAGGGCTGGAGCTCTGGAAACACCATATATTTT. Its protein is CASSEQGWSSGNTIYF. Full variable domain (outside the CDR3, taken from reference TRBV28 and TRBJ1-3): DVKVTQSSRYLVKRTGEKVFLECVQDMDHENMFWYRQDPGLGLRLIYFSYDVKMKEKGDIPEGYSVSREKKERFSLILESASTNQTSMYLCASSEQGWSSGNTIYFGEGSWLTVV.

This clonotype has a handful of counts. The chain links TRBV27 to TRBJ1-4; D might be TRBD1 (5 bases). The V end was cut by 4 bases, the J end by 7 bases, with 19 bases between. CDR3 length: 16 residues. CDR1 is MNHEY and CDR2 is SMNVEV in the germline V gene (reference sequence). CDR3 in amino acids: CASSSLLKGIGEKLFF. CDR3 bases: TGTGCCAGCAGTTCACTTCTGAAGGGGATAGGTGAAAAACTGTTTTTT. The variable domain in full, with the rest retrieved from reference TRBV27 and TRBJ1-4, is EAQVTQNPRYLITVTGKKLTVTCSQNMNHEYMSWYRQDPGLGLRQIYYSMNVEVTDKGDVPEGYKVSRKEKRNFPLILESPSPNQTSLYFCASSSLLKGIGEKLFFGSGTQLSVL.

This chain connects TRBV3-1 to TRBJ2-1; D not resolved. Deletions cut 4 bases from V and 5 bases from J, with 9 bases between. This CDR3 contains 13 residues. CDR1 LGHDT and CDR2 YNNKEL come from the germline V gene (reference sequence). The CDR3 coding sequence is TGTGCCAGCAGCCCCCCCACCAACAATGAGCAGTTCTTC. As protein: CASSPPTNNEQFF.

This clonotype has a handful of counts. This sequence joins TRBV12-3 or TRBV12-4 and TRBJ2-5; tentatively, D is TRBD2 (5 bases). The CDR3 runs 13 residues. The ends were cut back, 7 bases at V and 3 bases at J, with 12 bases in the middle. In nucleotides, the CDR3 is TGTGCCAGCACCCGCGCACTAGAAGAGACCCAGTACTTC. Translation gives CASTRALEETQYF.

This clonotype showed up many times. V is TRBV6-5 and J is TRBJ1-1, with D possibly matching TRBD1 (5 bases). The CDR3 contains 14 residues. Germline V lookup: CDR1 MNHEY, CDR2 SVGAGI. V was trimmed by 4 bases and J by 0 bases, leaving 9 bases between them. CDR3 DNA: TGTGCCAGCAGTTTCTCGACAGTGAACACTGAAGCTTTCTTT. Protein product: CASSFSTVNTEAFF.